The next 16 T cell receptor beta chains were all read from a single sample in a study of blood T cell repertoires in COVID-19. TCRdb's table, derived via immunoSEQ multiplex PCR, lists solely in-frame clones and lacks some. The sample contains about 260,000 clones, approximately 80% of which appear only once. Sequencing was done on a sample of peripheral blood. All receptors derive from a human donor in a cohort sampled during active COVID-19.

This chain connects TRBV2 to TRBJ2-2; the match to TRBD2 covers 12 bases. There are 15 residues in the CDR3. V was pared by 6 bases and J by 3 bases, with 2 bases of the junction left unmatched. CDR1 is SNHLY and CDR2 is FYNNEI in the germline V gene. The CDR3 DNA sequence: TGTGCCAGCAGCAGACTAGCGGGAGACACCGGGGAGCTGTTTTTT. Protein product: CASSRLAGDTGELFF.

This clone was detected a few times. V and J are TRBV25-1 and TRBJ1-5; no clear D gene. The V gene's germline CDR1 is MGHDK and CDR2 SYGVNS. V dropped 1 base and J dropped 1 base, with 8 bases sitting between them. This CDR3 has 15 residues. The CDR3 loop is CASSESWESNQPQHF. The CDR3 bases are TGTGCCAGCAGTGAATCTTGGGAGAGCAATCAGCCCCAGCATTTT. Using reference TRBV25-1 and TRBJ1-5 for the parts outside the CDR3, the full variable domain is EADIYQTPRYLVIGTGKKITLECSQTMGHDKMYWYQQDPGMELHLIHYSYGVNSTEKGDLSSESTVSRIRTEHFPLTLESARPSHTSQYLCASSESWESNQPQHFGDGTRLSIL.

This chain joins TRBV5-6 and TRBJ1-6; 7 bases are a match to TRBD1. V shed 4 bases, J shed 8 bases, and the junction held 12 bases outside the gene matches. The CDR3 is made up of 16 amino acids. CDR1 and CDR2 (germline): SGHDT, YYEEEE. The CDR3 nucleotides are TGTGCCAGCAGCCCAAACCTCGACAGGGTTTATTCACCCCTCCACTTT. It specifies CASSPNLDRVYSPLHF.

CDR3 sequence (DNA): TGTGCCAGCAGCCAAGTGGCGGGGGCGGCTAACTATGGCTACACCTTC. Its translation is CASSQVAGAANYGYTF. The chain has TRBV3-1 (or the pseudogene TRBV3-2) and TRBJ1-2; D perhaps matches TRBD1 (6 bases). Per germline, CDR1 LGHDT and CDR2 YNNKEL (reference sequence). The V and J ends lost 1 base and 0 bases respectively, with 12 bases between them. This CDR3 has 16 residues.

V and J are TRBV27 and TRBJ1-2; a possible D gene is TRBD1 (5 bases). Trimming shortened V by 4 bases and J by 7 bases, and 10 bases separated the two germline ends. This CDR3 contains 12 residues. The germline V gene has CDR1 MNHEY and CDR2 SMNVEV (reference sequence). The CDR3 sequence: CASSSGQGGYTF. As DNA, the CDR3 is TGTGCCAGCAGTTCAGGGCAGGGTGGCTACACCTTC.

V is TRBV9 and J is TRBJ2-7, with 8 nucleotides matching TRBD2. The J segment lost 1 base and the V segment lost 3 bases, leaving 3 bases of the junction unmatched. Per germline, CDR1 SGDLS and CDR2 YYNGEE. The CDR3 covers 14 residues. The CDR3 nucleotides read TGTGCCAGCAGCGCACTAGCGGCATCCTACGAGCAGTACTTC. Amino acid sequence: CASSALAASYEQYF.

CDR3 DNA: TGTGCCAGCAGCCGACGGACTAGCGGGGGGGCTAAGGGAGGAGATACGCAGTATTTT. This encodes CASSRRTSGGAKGGDTQYF. The V gene is TRBV7-6, the J gene TRBJ2-3; TRBD2 agrees at 15 bases. Trimming took 5 bases from V and 5 from J; bases not matched to a gene: 14. The length of the CDR3 is 19 residues. Germline loops: CDR1 SGHVS, CDR2 FNYEAQ.

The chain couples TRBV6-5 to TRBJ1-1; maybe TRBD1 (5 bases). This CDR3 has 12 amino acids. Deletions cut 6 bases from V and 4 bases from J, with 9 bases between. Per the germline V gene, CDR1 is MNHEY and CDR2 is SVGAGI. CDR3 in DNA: TGTGCCAGCAGGGTCGGGGGCACTGAAGCTTTCTTT. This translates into CASRVGGTEAFF.

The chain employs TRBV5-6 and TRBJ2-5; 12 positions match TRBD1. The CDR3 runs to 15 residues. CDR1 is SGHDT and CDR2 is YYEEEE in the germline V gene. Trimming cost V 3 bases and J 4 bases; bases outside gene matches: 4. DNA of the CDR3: TGTGCCAGCAGCTGGGGACAGGGGGCGGGAGAGACCCAGTACTTC. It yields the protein CASSWGQGAGETQYF. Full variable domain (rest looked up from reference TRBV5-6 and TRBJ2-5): DAGVTQSPTHLIKTRGQQVTLRCSPKSGHDTVSWYQQALGQGPQFIFQYYEEEERQRGNFPDRFSGHQFPNYSSELNVNALLLGDSALYLCASSWGQGAGETQYFGPGTRLLVL.

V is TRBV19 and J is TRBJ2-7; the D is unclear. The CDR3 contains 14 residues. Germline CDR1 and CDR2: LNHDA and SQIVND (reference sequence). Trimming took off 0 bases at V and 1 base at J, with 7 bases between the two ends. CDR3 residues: CASSIDPVSYEQYF. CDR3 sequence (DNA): TGTGCCAGTAGTATAGATCCGGTGTCCTACGAGCAGTACTTC.

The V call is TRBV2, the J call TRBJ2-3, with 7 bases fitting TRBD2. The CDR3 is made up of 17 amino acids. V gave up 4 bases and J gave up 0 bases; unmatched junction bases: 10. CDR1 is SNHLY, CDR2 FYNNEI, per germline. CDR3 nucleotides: TGTGCCAGCAGTGGACCAACGGGGGGAACTAGCACAGATACGCAGTATTTT. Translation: CASSGPTGGTSTDTQYF.

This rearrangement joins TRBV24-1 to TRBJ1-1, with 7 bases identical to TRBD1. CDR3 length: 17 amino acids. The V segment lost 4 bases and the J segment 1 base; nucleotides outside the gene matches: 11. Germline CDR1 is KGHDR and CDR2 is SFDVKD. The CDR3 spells CATSETTPRTGNTEAFF. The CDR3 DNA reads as TGTGCCACCAGTGAAACGACCCCAAGGACAGGGAACACTGAAGCTTTCTTT.

CDR3: CASSLGASGANVLTF. The CDR3 nucleotides read TGTGCCAGCAGCTTGGGGGCCTCAGGGGCCAACGTCCTGACTTTC. The chain is built from TRBV5-4 and TRBJ2-6; D unresolved. The V gene's germline CDR1 is SGHNT and CDR2 YYREEE (reference sequence). The V end lost 0 bases, the J end lost 4 bases, and 8 bases lay between the germline ends. CDR3 length: 15 amino acids.

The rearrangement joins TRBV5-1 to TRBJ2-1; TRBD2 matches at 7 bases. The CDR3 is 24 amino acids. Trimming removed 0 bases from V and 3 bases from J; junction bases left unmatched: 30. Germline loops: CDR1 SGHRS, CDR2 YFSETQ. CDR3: CASSLGGAGVGNGPVDGVYNEQFF. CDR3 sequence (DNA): TGCGCCAGCAGCTTGGGAGGGGCGGGAGTGGGTAACGGTCCCGTTGATGGGGTCTACAATGAGCAGTTCTTC.

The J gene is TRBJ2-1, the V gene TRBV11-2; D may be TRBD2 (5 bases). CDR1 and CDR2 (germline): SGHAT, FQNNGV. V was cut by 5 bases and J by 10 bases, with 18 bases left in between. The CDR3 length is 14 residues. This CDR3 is CASSPPGRGLEQFF. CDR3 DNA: TGTGCCAGCAGCCCGCCAGGTCGGGGATTGGAGCAGTTCTTC.

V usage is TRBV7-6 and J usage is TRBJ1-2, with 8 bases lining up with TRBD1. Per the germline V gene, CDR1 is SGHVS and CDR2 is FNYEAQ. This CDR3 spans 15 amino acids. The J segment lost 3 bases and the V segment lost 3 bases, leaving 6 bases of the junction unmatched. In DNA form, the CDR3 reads TGTGCCAGCAGCTTGACAGGGGCTGGGGACTATGGCTACACCTTC. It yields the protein CASSLTGAGDYGYTF.